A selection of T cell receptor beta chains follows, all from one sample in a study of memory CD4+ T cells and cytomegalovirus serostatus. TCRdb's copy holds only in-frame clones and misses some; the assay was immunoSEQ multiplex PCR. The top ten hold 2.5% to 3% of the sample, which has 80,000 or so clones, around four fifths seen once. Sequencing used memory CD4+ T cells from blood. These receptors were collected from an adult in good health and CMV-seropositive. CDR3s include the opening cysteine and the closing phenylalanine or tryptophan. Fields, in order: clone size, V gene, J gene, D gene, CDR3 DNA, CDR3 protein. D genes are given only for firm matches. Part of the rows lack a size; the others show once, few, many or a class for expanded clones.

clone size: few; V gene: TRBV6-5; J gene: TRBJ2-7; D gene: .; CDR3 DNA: TGTGCCAGCAGTCTCGAGGACGAGCAGTACTTC; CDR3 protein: CASSLEDEQYF
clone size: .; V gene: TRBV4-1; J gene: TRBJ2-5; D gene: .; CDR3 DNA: TGCGCCAGCAGCCAAGGGGTATTATCGACCCAGTACTTC; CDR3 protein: CASSQGVLSTQYF
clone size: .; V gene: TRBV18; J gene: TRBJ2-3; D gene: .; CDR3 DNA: TGTGCCAGCTCACTTGGCCCAGATACGCAGTATTTT; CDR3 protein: CASSLGPDTQYF
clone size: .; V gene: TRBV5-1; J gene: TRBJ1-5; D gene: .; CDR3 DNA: TGCGCCAGCAGCCCCCAGGGTGATCAGCCCCAGCATTTT; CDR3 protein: CASSPQGDQPQHF
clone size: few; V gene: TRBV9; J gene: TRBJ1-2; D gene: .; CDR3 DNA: TGTGCCAGCAGCCGGGGGGAGGGAGAAGGCTATGGCTACACCTTC; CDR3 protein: CASSRGEGEGYGYTF
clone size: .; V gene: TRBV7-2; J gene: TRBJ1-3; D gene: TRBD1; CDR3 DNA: TGTGCCAGCAGCTTAGTTACAGGGGCAGGAAACACCATATATTTT; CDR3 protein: CASSLVTGAGNTIYF
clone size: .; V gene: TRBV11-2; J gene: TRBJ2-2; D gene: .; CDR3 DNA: TGTGCCAGCAGCCTAGGGCGAGCCCTCACCGGGGAGCTGTTTTTT; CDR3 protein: CASSLGRALTGELFF
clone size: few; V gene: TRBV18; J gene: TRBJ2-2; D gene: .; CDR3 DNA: TGTGCCAGCTCCGCCAGCGGGGAGCTGTTTTTT; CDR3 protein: CASSASGELFF
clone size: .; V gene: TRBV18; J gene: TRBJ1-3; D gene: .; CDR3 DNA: TGTGCCAGCTCACCGCAGGGAGCTGGAAACACCATATATTTT; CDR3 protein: CASSPQGAGNTIYF
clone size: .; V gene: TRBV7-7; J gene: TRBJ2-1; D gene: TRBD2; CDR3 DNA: TGTGCCAGCAGTATCGGACTAGCGGACTACAATGAGCAGTTCTTC; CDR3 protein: CASSIGLADYNEQFF
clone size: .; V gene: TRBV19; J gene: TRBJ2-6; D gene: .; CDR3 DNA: TGTGCCAGTAGTATAGGTCCGGGTCTCGACTCTGGGGCCAACGTCCTGACTTTC; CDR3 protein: CASSIGPGLDSGANVLTF
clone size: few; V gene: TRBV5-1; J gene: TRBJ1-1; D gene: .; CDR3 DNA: TGCGCCAGCAGCCCCCAGGGTGGAGGAAACACTGAAGCTTTCTTT; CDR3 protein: CASSPQGGGNTEAFF
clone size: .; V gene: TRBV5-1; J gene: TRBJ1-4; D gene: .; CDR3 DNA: TGCGCCAGCAGCCCCTCGACGGCAAATGAAAAACTGTTTTTT; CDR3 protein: CASSPSTANEKLFF
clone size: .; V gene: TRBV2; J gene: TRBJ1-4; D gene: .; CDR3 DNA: TGTGCCAGCAGTCTCGACAGCGCCGTTGAAAAACTGTTTTTT; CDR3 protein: CASSLDSAVEKLFF
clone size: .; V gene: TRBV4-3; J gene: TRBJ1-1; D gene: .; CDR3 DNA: TGCGCCAGCAGCCAAGATCCTTGGGGGCAGAACACTGAAGCTTTCTTT; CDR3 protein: CASSQDPWGQNTEAFF
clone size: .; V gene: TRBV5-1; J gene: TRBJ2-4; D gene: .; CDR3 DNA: TGCGCCAGCAGCACCGGGGCTACAAACATTCAGTACTTC; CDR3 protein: CASSTGATNIQYF
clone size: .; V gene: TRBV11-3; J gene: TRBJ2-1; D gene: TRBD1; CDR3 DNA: TGTGCCAGCAGCACCCCAAGGACAGGGCGGGATGAGCAGTTCTTC; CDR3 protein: CASSTPRTGRDEQFF
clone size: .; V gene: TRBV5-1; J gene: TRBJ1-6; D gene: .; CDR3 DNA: TGCGCCAGCAAGGGAGGGACTAACCATAATTCACCCCTCCACTTT; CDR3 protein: CASKGGTNHNSPLHF
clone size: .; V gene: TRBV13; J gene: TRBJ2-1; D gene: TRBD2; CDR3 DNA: TGTGCCAGCAGCGGAGGACTAGCGGGACTCAATGAGCAGTTCTTC; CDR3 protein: CASSGGLAGLNEQFF
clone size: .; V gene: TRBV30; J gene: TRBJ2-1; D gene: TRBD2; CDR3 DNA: TGTGCCTGGAGTGTACGACTAGCGGGGGAGCGCTCCTACAATGAGCAGTTCTTC; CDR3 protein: CAWSVRLAGERSYNEQFF
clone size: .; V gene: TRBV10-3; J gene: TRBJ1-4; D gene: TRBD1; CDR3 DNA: TGTGCCATCAGTTCAGGGGGGAGTAATGAAAAACTGTTTTTT; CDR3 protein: CAISSGGSNEKLFF
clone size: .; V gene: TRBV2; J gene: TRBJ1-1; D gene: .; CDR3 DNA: TGTGCCAGCAGTCTCCTCCCTCCAGGGACCGCCACTGAAGCTTTCTTT; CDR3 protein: CASSLLPPGTATEAFF
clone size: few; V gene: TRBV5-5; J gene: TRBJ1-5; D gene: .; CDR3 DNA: TGTGCCAGCAGCTTGGTCCCAGTGGGGCAGCCCCAGCATTTT; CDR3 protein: CASSLVPVGQPQHF
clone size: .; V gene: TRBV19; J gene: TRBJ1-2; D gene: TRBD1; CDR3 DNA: TGTGCCAGTAGACCTCGACAGGGGGCTAACTATGGCTACACCTTC; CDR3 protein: CASRPRQGANYGYTF
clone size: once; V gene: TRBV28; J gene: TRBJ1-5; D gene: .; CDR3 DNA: TGTGCCAGCAGTTTTTCGGGCAGAGATAGCAATCAGCCCCAGCATTTT; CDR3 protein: CASSFSGRDSNQPQHF
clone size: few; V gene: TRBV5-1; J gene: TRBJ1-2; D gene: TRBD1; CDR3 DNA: TGCGCCAGCCCGGGGGGGCAGGGGGATGGCTACACCTTC; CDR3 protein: CASPGGQGDGYTF
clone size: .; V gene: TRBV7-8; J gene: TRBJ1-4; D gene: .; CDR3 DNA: TGTGCCAGCAGCCCCGCGGGGGCTGAAAAACTGTTTTTT; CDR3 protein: CASSPAGAEKLFF
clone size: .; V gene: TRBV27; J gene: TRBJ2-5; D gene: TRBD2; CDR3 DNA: TGTGCCAGCAGTCCCGGGACTACGCGGGAGACCCAGTACTTC; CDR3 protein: CASSPGTTRETQYF
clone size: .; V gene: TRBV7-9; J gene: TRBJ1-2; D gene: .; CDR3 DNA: TGTGCCAGCAGCCCGCCCGGGGGGGGCAGCTATGGCTACACCTTC; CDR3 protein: CASSPPGGGSYGYTF
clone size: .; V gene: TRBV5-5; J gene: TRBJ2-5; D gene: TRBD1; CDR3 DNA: TGTGCCAGCTGTACCGGACAGGGGGTCCAAGAGACCCAGTACTTC; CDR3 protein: CASCTGQGVQETQYF
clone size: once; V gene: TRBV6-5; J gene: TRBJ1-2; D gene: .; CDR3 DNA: TGTGCCAGCAGGGCGACATCTAACTATGGCTACACCTTC; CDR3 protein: CASRATSNYGYTF
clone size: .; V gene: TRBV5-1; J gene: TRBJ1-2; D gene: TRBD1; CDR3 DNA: TGCGCCAGCAGCTTGGGAAGGGGGCTGTATGGCTACACCTTC; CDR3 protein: CASSLGRGLYGYTF
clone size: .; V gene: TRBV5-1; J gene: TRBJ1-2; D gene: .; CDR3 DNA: TGCGCCAGCAGCCCGGAACAGGGTTTAGGCTACACCTTC; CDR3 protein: CASSPEQGLGYTF
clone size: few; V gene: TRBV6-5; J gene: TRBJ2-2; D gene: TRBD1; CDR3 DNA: TGTGCCAGCAGCCGGGACAGGAACACCGGGGAGCTGTTTTTT; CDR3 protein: CASSRDRNTGELFF
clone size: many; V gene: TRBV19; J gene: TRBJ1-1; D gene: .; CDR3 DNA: TGTGCCAGTATCTGGAGGACAGAGTCCTTCATGAACACTGAAGCTTTCTTT; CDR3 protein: CASIWRTESFMNTEAFF
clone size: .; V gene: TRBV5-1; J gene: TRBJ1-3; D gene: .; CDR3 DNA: TGCGCCAGCAGCTTGTCGTATCGGACGCTTGTCTCTGGAAACACCATATATTTT; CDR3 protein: CASSLSYRTLVSGNTIYF
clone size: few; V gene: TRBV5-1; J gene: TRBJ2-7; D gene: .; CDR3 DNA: TGCGCCAGCAGCGTCCAGGGGGGAACCTACGAGCAGTACTTC; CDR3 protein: CASSVQGGTYEQYF
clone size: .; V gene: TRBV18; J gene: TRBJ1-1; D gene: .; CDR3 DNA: TGTGCCAGCTCACAAGAGGGGACTGAAGCTTTCTTT; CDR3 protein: CASSQEGTEAFF
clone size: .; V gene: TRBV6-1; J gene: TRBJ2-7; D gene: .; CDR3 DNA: TGTGCCAGCCAAGGGTCGGGTTACTCCTACGAGCAGTACTTC; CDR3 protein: CASQGSGYSYEQYF
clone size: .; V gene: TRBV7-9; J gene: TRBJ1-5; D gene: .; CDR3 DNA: TGTGCCAGCAGCCGCATGGACAATCAGCCCCAGCATTTT; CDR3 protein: CASSRMDNQPQHF
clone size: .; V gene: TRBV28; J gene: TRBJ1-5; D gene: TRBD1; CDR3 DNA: TGTGCCAGCTACGGACAGGGGGAATATCAGCCCCAGCATTTT; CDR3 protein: CASYGQGEYQPQHF
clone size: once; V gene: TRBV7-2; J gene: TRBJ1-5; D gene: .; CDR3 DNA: TGTGCCAGCAGCTCTACCGGGACAACCTATCAGCCCCAGCATTTT; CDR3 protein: CASSSTGTTYQPQHF
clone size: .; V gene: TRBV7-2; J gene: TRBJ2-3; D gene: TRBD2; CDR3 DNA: TGTGCCAGCAGCTTAGGGACTAGCAGCGGCACAGATACGCAGTATTTT; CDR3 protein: CASSLGTSSGTDTQYF
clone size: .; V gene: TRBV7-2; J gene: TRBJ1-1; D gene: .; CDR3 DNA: TGTGCCAGCAGCTTTTCTCCTGATGCTCCGCGAGAAGCTTTCTTT; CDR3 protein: CASSFSPDAPREAFF
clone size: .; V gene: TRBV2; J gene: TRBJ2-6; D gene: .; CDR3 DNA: TGTGCCAGCCCTCGGGACTGGAGGATCTCTGGGGCCAACGTCCTGACTTTC; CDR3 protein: CASPRDWRISGANVLTF
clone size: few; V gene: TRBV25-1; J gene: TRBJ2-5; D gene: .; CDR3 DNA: TGTGCCAGCAGTGAATGGTTCGGGACACCTAACCAAGAGACCCAGTACTTC; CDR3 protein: CASSEWFGTPNQETQYF
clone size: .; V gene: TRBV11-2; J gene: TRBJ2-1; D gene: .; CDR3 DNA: TGTGCCAGCAGGGGACAGCGGGAGCGGCCCTACAATGAGCAGTTCTTC; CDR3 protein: CASRGQRERPYNEQFF
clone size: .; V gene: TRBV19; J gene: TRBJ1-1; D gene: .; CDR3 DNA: TGTGCCAGTATCCGGGGCCCGAACACTGAAGCTTTCTTT; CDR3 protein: CASIRGPNTEAFF
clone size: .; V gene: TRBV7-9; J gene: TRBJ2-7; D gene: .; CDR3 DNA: TGTGCCAGCAGCTCGGGACGCGAGGCCAACTACGAGCAGTACTTC; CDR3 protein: CASSSGREANYEQYF
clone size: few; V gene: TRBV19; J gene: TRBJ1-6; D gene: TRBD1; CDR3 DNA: TGTGCCAGTAGTAGACAGGGAAGGGGTAATTCACCCCTCCACTTT; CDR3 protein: CASSRQGRGNSPLHF
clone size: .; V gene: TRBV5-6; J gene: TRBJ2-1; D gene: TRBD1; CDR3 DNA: TGTGCCAGCAGTTATACCGGGACAGGGTACAATGAGCAGTTCTTC; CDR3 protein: CASSYTGTGYNEQFF
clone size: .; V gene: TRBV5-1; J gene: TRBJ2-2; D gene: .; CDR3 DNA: TGCGCCAGCAGAACCGACCCCAACACCGGGGAGCTGTTTTTT; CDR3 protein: CASRTDPNTGELFF
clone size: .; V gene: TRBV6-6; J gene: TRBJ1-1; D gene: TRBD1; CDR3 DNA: TGTGCCAGCATTGCCCGACAGGGGGGCACTGAAGCTTTCTTT; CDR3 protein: CASIARQGGTEAFF